This TCR beta chain emerged from a study of blood T cell repertoires in COVID-19. Under the authors' procedure: Counts of nucleated cells, estimated from reference gene primer amplification, were obtained. Only in-frame clones appear in the TCRdb table, and some are missing; sequencing was by immunoSEQ multiplex PCR. The V and J calls and clone size were taken over from that table, and D and trimming were inferred from the DNA. The table has 9,500 to 15,000 clones, over 85% seen once; the top ten hold approximately 14%. Between the trimmed V and J ends, which lost 7 bases and 0 bases, there was a span of 12 bases. Per germline, CDR1 MNHEY and CDR2 SVGAGI. The CDR3 has 14 amino acids.

The sequence was collected from a man between 65 and 85 years old with active COVID-19. V gene TRBV6-5 combines with J gene TRBJ1-1; possibly TRBD1 for D (5 bases). Sequencing used peripheral blood. CDR3: CASTAQAMNTEAFF. The CDR3 nucleotides read TGTGCCAGCACCGCACAGGCTATGAACACTGAAGCTTTCTTT.